This T cell receptor beta chain was identified during a study of blood T cell repertoires in COVID-19 (TCRdb year 2020). Concerning the study at large: Samples covering the acute and convalescent phases of COVID-19 were provided by collaborators in the United States, Italy and Spain. The material from the prospective study consisted of cDNA or gDNA derived from T cells, B-cell-depleted T cells, or PBMCs. Deeply sampled blood TCRbeta repertoires from subjects exposed to, actively infected with, or recovered from COVID-19 were included in the dataset. The repertoires were released in a freely available public database intended as a resource for research on the immune response to SARS-CoV-2. The samples were drawn from two sources: the first 160 participants of the ongoing ImmuneRACE study, and 1,254 subjects contributed by 6 global collaborators. The sample metadata nearly always contained a de-identified subject ID, COVID-19 status, age in years and sex. Where HLA class I and class II types were available, the types were taken from metadata supplied by the sample provider, not from assay-based typing.

Collaborating institutions collected whole blood in K2EDTA tubes following their own protocols. For TCRbeta analysis, collaborators shipped samples in one of three forms: frozen whole blood, isolated PBMCs, or DNA extracted from either of those sample types. As to this clone: Its antigen is still unknown. Base qualities are not recorded, but no much larger clone differs from it by a single base.

The CDR3 measures 15 amino acids from cysteine to phenylalanine. Solely the CDR3 DNA is kept, with 45 bases framed from the first base. Trimming takes 2 bases off V and 6 bases off J; junction bases not matched to a gene: 7. In the germline V gene, CDR1 corresponds to MDHEN and CDR2 to SYDVKM. The immunoSEQ Assay, a bias-controlled multiplex PCR, was used to amplify TCRbeta CDR3 regions from genomic DNA. Turning to the authors' computational methods: Nucleated cell counts per sample were estimated from amplification of reference gene primers within the assay. Sequence reads were collapsed and filtered to measure the absolute abundance of every unique TCRbeta CDR3 rearrangement. For each sample, productive Simpson clonality was calculated as the square root of Simpson's diversity index over productive rearrangements. Here the immuneACCESS table is served through TCRdb, limited to in-frame sequences with V and J called. Missing clones are a known gap in these copies; in checked studies unresolved V genes cover under half, and the rest lacks a known reason. The DNA was the basis for D and trimming; V, J and clone size are from that table. In all, the sample holds about half a million clones, and approximately 85% of those were seen once. Roughly 3.1% of the sample comes from the top ten.

Results the study describes overall, beyond this receptor: The amount of clinical and demographic metadata varied by source and participant and was provided uncurated.

The sequencing input was peripheral blood. Here the chain combines TRBV28 and TRBJ1-2; 9 middle bases align to TRBD1. The receptor's source is a human donor in a cohort sampled during active COVID-19. Here is the DNA: TGTGCCAGCAGTTTACCGGGGACAGGGTGGGATGGCTACACCTTC. It specifies CASSLPGTGWDGYTF.